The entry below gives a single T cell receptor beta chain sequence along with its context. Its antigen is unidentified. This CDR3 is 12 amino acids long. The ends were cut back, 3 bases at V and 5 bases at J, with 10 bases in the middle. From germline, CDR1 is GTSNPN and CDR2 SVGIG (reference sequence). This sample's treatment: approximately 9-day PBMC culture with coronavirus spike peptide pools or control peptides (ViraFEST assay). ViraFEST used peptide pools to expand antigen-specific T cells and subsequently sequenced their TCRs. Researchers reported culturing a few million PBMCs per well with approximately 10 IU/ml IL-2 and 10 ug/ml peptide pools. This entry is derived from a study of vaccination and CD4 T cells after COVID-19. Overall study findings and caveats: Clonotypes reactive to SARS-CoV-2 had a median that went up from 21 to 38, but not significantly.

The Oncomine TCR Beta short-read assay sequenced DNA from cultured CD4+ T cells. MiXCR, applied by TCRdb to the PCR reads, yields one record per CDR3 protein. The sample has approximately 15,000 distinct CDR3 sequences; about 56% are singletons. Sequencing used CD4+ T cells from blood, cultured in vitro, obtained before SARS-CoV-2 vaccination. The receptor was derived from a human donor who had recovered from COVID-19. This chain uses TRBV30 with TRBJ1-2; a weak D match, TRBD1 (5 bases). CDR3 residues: CAWRNQGYGYTF. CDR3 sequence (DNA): TGTGCCTGGAGAAATCAGGGATATGGCTACACCTTC. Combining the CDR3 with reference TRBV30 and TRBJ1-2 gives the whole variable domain SQTIHQWPATLVQPVGSPLSLECTVEGTSNPNLYWYRQAAGRGLQLLFYSVGIGQISSEVPQNLSASRPQDRQFILSSKKLLLSDSGFYLCAWRNQGYGYTFGSGTRLTVV.